The T cell receptor beta chain described here comes from a study of cytomegalovirus exposure and HLA in healthy donors. Study outcomes and limitations: Most TCR sequences were seen very rarely across donors, but some public TCRs occurred in many. It was found in a later analysis that first-cohort TCR clusters tended to co-occur in the 120 validation repertoires.

Trimming shortened V by 10 bases and J by 6 bases, and 19 bases separated the two germline ends. Germline CDR1 MNHEY, CDR2 SMNVEV (reference sequence). This CDR3 contains 14 residues. The table came from immunoSEQ multiplex PCR; TCRdb's copy has only in-frame clones and leaves some out. The sample yields 260,000 or so clones, roughly 88% seen once. As regards this clone: Its antigen is as yet unknown.

This receptor was taken from a woman in her late teens or twenties in good health and CMV-seronegative. The chain links TRBV27 to TRBJ2-4; D may be TRBD2 (6 bases). The sample consisted of PBMCs. CDR3 bases: TGTGCCACCGCAATGCTAGCGTCGATAAACATTCAGTACTTC. It is translated as CATAMLASINIQYF.